The 24 T cell receptor beta chains below come from one sample, sequenced in a study of blood T cell repertoires in COVID-19. TCRdb's copy holds only in-frame clones and misses some; the assay was immunoSEQ multiplex PCR. The data contain a few hundred thousand clones, roughly 87% of them singletons. Source material: PBMCs or T cells enriched from blood (not recorded which). The receptors come from a woman under 40 who had recovered from COVID-19.

The chain joins TRBV4-1 to TRBJ1-2, with TRBD1 matching 9 bases. CDR1 MGHRA and CDR2 YSYEKL come from the germline V gene. The CDR3 has 17 residues. V gave up 1 base and J gave up 1 base; unmatched junction bases: 7. CDR3 nucleotide sequence: TGCGCCAGCAGCCAAGTCCGTCGACAGGGGGTTAACTATGGCTACACCTTC. Encoded protein: CASSQVRRQGVNYGYTF.

The chain carries TRBV13 and TRBJ2-7; D not certain. Germline assignment: CDR1 PRHDT and CDR2 FYEKMQ (reference sequence). Trimming left V 5 bases short and J 3 bases short, with 8 bases between. The CDR3 is 12 residues long. As DNA, the CDR3 is TGTGCCAGCAGCCCCTCGCGCTACGAGCAGTACTTC. Its protein product is CASSPSRYEQYF.

V and J are TRBV19 and TRBJ1-1; weak D call: TRBD1 (6 bases). From germline, CDR1 is LNHDA and CDR2 SQIVND (reference sequence). The CDR3 is made up of 13 amino acids. Trimming took off 7 bases at V and 1 base at J, with 10 bases between the two ends. This CDR3 is CASTPTGNTEAFF. The CDR3 nucleotides are TGTGCCAGTACCCCGACAGGGAACACTGAAGCTTTCTTT.

Concerning this clone: Other DNA sequences in the sample encode the same CDR3. The chain employs TRBV9 and TRBJ2-1, with 11 bases aligning to TRBD2. The germline gives CDR1 SGDLS, CDR2 YYNGEE. The CDR3 is made up of 15 amino acids. V lost 3 bases to trimming and J lost 4 bases; unmatched junction nucleotides: 3. The CDR3 sequence is CASSATSGTYNEQFF. The CDR3 DNA reads as TGTGCCAGCAGCGCGACTAGCGGGACTTACAATGAGCAGTTCTTC. The full variable domain, rest sourced from reference TRBV9 and TRBJ2-1, is DSGVTQTPKHLITATGQRVTLRCSPRSGDLSVYWYQQSLDQGLQFLIQYYNGEERAKGNILERFSAQQFPDLHSELNLSSLELGDSALYFCASSATSGTYNEQFFGPGTRLTVL.

The chain uses TRBV15 and TRBJ1-4, with 7 bases that match TRBD1. Germline V gives CDR1 LNHNV, CDR2 YYDKDF (reference sequence). The J segment lost 6 bases and the V segment lost 0 bases, leaving 7 bases of the junction unmatched. The CDR3 has 16 residues. The CDR3 DNA sequence: TGTGCCACCAGCAGAGAGCAGACAGGGCTTCATGAAAAACTGTTTTTT. Translated, it gives CATSREQTGLHEKLFF.

The J gene is TRBJ2-1, the V gene TRBV14, with D maybe TRBD1 (5 bases). V shed 3 bases and J shed 5 bases, with 11 bases lying between them. The germline gives CDR1 SGHDN, CDR2 FVKESK. The CDR3 covers 14 residues. The CDR3: CASSQITGNNEQFF. The CDR3 DNA follows: TGTGCCAGCAGCCAGATAACAGGAAACAATGAGCAGTTCTTC. Combining the CDR3 with reference TRBV14 and TRBJ2-1 gives the whole variable domain EAGVTQFPSHSVIEKGQTVTLRCDPISGHDNLYWYRRVMGKEIKFLLHFVKESKQDESGMPNNRFLAERTGGTYSTLKVQPAELEDSGVYFCASSQITGNNEQFFGPGTRLTVL.

The V and J genes are TRBV10-3 and TRBJ2-5; 10 positions agree with TRBD2. This CDR3 spans 13 amino acids. Germline CDR1 and CDR2: ENHRY and SYGVKD. V lost 5 bases and J lost 5; bases outside the gene matches: 2. The CDR3 bases are TGTGCCATCAGTACAGCGGGGGGGGAGACCCAGTACTTC. Translation: CAISTAGGETQYF.

The chain recombines TRBV29-1 with TRBJ1-4; TRBD1 matches 10 bases. CDR1 is SQVTM and CDR2 is ANQGSEA in the germline V gene. The CDR3 has 14 residues. V trimming: 5 bases; J trimming: 6 bases; junction bases outside the gene matches: 6. In DNA, the CDR3 is TGCAGCGTTTCCCGGGACAGGGGTGATGAAAAACTGTTTTTT. It encodes CSVSRDRGDEKLFF. The whole variable domain, remainder taken from reference TRBV29-1 and TRBJ1-4, is SAVISQKPSRDICQRGTSLTIQCQVDSQVTMMFWYRQQPGQSLTLIATANQGSEATYESGFVIDKFPISRPNLTFSTLTVSNMSPEDSSIYLCSVSRDRGDEKLFFGSGTQLSVL.

As concerns this clone: The sample has other DNA sequences that encode this CDR3 too. The chain couples TRBV5-1 to TRBJ2-2, with 12 positions matching TRBD2. CDR1 is SGHRS and CDR2 is YFSETQ in the germline V gene. V shed 0 bases, J shed 0 bases, and the junction held 3 bases outside the gene matches. The CDR3 runs to 18 residues. The CDR3 sequence: CASSLELAGGTNTGELFF. CDR3 coding DNA: TGCGCCAGCAGCTTGGAGCTAGCGGGAGGGACGAACACCGGGGAGCTGTTTTTT.

The chain is built from TRBV27 and TRBJ1-2, with 10 bases that match TRBD1. CDR3 length equals 16 residues. Trimming took 6 bases from V and 0 from J; bases not matched to a gene: 7. The germline V gene has CDR1 MNHEY and CDR2 SMNVEV (reference sequence). The CDR3 sequence is CASSRAGTGANYGYTF. DNA of the CDR3: TGTGCCAGCAGCAGGGCCGGGACAGGGGCTAACTATGGCTACACCTTC.

The chain has TRBV7-2 and TRBJ2-7; 9 bases line up with TRBD2. The CDR3 is 17 residues long. CDR1 is SGHTA, CDR2 FQGNSA, per germline. The ends lost 5 bases at V and 4 bases at J; junction bases unmatched: 15. The CDR3 DNA sequence: TGTGCCAGCAGCAAACCTAATAGCGGGAGAGACTTTTACGAGCAGTACTTC. This gives the protein CASSKPNSGRDFYEQYF.

This chain joins TRBV13 and TRBJ2-1; D might be TRBD2 (6 bases). Germline CDR1 reads PRHDT; CDR2 reads FYEKMQ (reference sequence). The CDR3 consists of 15 residues. The V end was cut by 2 bases, the J end by 2 bases, with 10 bases between. CDR3 sequence reads: CASSLPEGTYNEQFF. Written as DNA, the CDR3 is TGTGCCAGCAGCTTACCGGAGGGGACCTACAATGAGCAGTTCTTC.

This rearrangement joins TRBV27 to TRBJ1-1; 9 bases fit TRBD1. Looked up from germline, CDR1 is MNHEY and CDR2 is SMNVEV (reference sequence). The CDR3 contains 14 residues. V dropped 2 bases and J dropped 4; count of bases not matched to a gene: 2. CDR3 loop: CASSLGTGRTEAFF. CDR3 nucleotide sequence: TGTGCCAGCAGTTTAGGGACAGGGCGCACTGAAGCTTTCTTT.

The gene calls are TRBV7-2 and TRBJ1-4; possible D gene TRBD1, 6 bases. The V end was cut by 1 base, the J end by 4 bases, with 13 bases between. Germline CDR1 is SGHTA and CDR2 is FQGNSA. CDR3 size: 16 residues. CDR3 nucleotides: TGTGCCAGCAGCTTAGAGAGGGGGGGGGTTAATGAAAAACTGTTTTTT. It specifies CASSLERGGVNEKLFF. Full variable domain (remainder filled in from reference TRBV7-2 and TRBJ1-4): GAGVSQSPSNKVTEKGKDVELRCDPISGHTALYWYRQSLGQGLEFLIYFQGNSAPDKSGLPSDRFSAERTGGSVSTLTIQRTQQEDSAVYLCASSLERGGVNEKLFFGSGTQLSVL.

The table lists this clone with a few counts. The chain joins TRBV11-2 to TRBJ2-7; D not certain. Between the trimmed V and J ends, which lost 2 bases and 0 bases, there was a span of 8 bases. The CDR3 spans 14 residues. CDR1 and CDR2 from the germline V gene are SGHAT and FQNNGV. The CDR3 region is CASSLLFSSYEQYF. CDR3 coding DNA: TGTGCCAGCAGCTTATTGTTCAGCTCCTACGAGCAGTACTTC.

V gene TRBV28 combines with J gene TRBJ1-1; a possible D gene is TRBD1 (5 bases). Germline V gene sequence: CDR1 MDHEN, CDR2 SYDVKM. This CDR3 is built from 16 residues. Trimming stripped 5 bases from V and 3 bases from J, with 19 bases between. The CDR3 DNA sequence: TGTGCCAGCAGTGTGGCACGGGGGGTTTGGGACACTGAAGCTTTCTTT. Translating gives CASSVARGVWDTEAFF.

J is TRBJ2-2 and V is TRBV27; tentative D call: TRBD1 (6 bases). V lost 5 bases to trimming and J lost 1 base, with 11 bases between them. Germline CDR1 reads MNHEY; CDR2 reads SMNVEV (reference sequence). The CDR3 spans 15 residues. The CDR3 DNA is TGTGCCAGCAGTCTCATGGGACAGAACACCGGGGAGCTGTTTTTT. This sequence encodes CASSLMGQNTGELFF.

This clone has a single count. The chain uses TRBV6-5 and TRBJ1-2; 9 bases agree with TRBD1. Unmatched junction bases numbered 6, after V lost 5 bases and J lost 5 bases. The CDR3 has 14 residues. The germline V gene has CDR1 MNHEY and CDR2 SVGAGI. CDR3 DNA sequence: TGTGCCAGCAGTCCGGGGACAGGGAGATATGGCTACACCTTC. Its translation is CASSPGTGRYGYTF.

The chain links TRBV4-2 to TRBJ2-4; 11 nucleotides line up with TRBD2. The CDR3 totals 15 residues. The junction had 5 bases not matched to a gene; V was cut back by 1 base and J by 9 bases. Germline lookup yields CDR1 LGHNA and CDR2 YNFKEQ. The DNA for the CDR3 is TGTGCCAGCAGCCAAGGTAGCGGGGGGGATACCATTCAGTACTTC. Amino acid sequence: CASSQGSGGDTIQYF.

The V and J genes are TRBV19 and TRBJ2-1, with D perhaps matching TRBD2 (6 bases). The germline gives CDR1 LNHDA, CDR2 SQIVND (reference sequence). CDR3 length equals 16 residues. Trimming took off 3 bases at V and 0 bases at J, with 12 bases between the two ends. CDR3 sequence (DNA): TGTGCCAGTAGTATCACTCTAGCGCGCTCCTACAATGAGCAGTTCTTC. It specifies CASSITLARSYNEQFF.

The chain couples TRBV13 to TRBJ1-2; D uncertain. The CDR3 consists of 14 residues. V was cut by 5 bases and J by 0 bases, with 10 bases left in between. Germline V gene lookup returns CDR1 PRHDT and CDR2 FYEKMQ (reference sequence). DNA for the CDR3: TGTGCCAGCAGCCGCTACAGCTCTAACTATGGCTACACCTTC. Amino acids: CASSRYSSNYGYTF.

The rearrangement joins TRBV28 to TRBJ2-1, with 13 bases fitting TRBD2. CDR3 size: 20 residues. CDR1 is MDHEN, CDR2 SYDVKM, per germline. Unmatched junction bases numbered 15, after V lost 6 bases and J lost 1 base. DNA for the CDR3: TGTGCCAGCAGCACCCTCCCGGGACTAGCGGGAAGGGTTTCCTACAATGAGCAGTTCTTC. It yields the protein CASSTLPGLAGRVSYNEQFF.

The chain is built from TRBV19 and TRBJ1-6; 8 positions match TRBD1. Losses at the gene ends were 6 bases for V and 9 bases for J; bases not matched to a gene: 4. The CDR3 totals 13 residues. Germline-derived CDR1 and CDR2 are LNHDA and SQIVND (reference sequence). The CDR3 here is CASRTGVASPLHF. As DNA, the CDR3 is TGTGCCAGTAGGACAGGGGTTGCTTCACCCCTCCACTTT.

V usage is TRBV7-3 and J usage is TRBJ2-3; 11 bases map to TRBD2. Germline CDR1 SGHTA, CDR2 FQGTGA. There are 16 residues in the CDR3. The J segment lost 6 bases and the V segment lost 1 base, leaving 6 bases of the junction unmatched. The CDR3 protein is CASSLIPSGGPDTQYF. CDR3 DNA sequence: TGTGCCAGCAGCTTAATCCCTAGCGGGGGGCCCGATACGCAGTATTTT.